This note documents a single T cell receptor (beta chain) sequence. Its antigen is undetermined. The data belong to a study of T cells in Graves' hyperthyroidism and ophthalmopathy. Study results and limitations: In simple terms, a model built on 13 V-J features told ophthalmopathy apart from stable hyperthyroidism. Also found in blood were most expanded thyroid clonotypes above 0.001.

The study excluded patients with uncontrolled infection, other autoimmune disease, pregnancy or lactation. Diagnosis rested on symptoms, serum thyroxine and TRAb, thyroid ultrasound, and orbital computed tomography. The TCR beta CDR3 regions underwent amplification using RNA transcripts as the source. During a first-round RT-PCR of the TCR CDR3, the HTBI primer set was used. TCRdb fed the multiplex PCR reads into MiXCR, producing one record per CDR3 protein. The sample lists 480,000 or so distinct CDR3 sequences, around 50% occurring once. CDR3 size: 13 residues. Germline lookup yields CDR1 SGHTA and CDR2 FQGNSA. Trimming shortened V by 5 bases and J by 6 bases, and 8 bases separated the two germline ends.

This receptor was obtained from an adult woman with Graves' disease, either hyperthyroidism or ophthalmopathy (not recorded which). The specimen sequenced was peripheral blood or thyroid tissue (not recorded which). The rearrangement joins TRBV7-2 to TRBJ1-6, with D maybe TRBD1 (5 bases). This CDR3 is CASSRGGNSPLHF. In nucleotides, the CDR3 is TGTGCCAGCAGCCGGGGGGGTAATTCACCCCTCCACTTT.